This entry is about one T cell receptor beta chain. This specimen belongs to a study of blood T cell repertoires in COVID-19. Study information: Acute-phase and convalescent COVID-19 samples originated in the United States, Italy and Spain. PBMCs, B-cell-depleted T cells, or T cells were the source of the cDNA or gDNA that made up the material.

Clones were sequenced by immunoSEQ multiplex PCR, and TCRdb holds only the in-frame ones, with some missing. The repertoire has about 260,000 clones, 91% of them found once; the top ten carry approximately 2.6%. The CDR3 is 17 amino acids. Germline V gene sequence: CDR1 SGDLS, CDR2 YYNGEE. Unmatched junction bases numbered 12, after V lost 4 bases and J lost 3 bases. This TCR came from a young adult with COVID-19, enrolled during active disease. This chain uses TRBV9 with TRBJ2-7; 11 bases are a match to TRBD2. Specimen: peripheral blood. In DNA, the CDR3 is TGTGCCAGCAGCCCCCATAGCGGGAGGGCCCTCCTCTACGAGCAGTACTTC. Its protein is CASSPHSGRALLYEQYF.